Given below is one T cell receptor beta chain in context. Under the authors' procedure: Cell counts per sample came from amplifying reference gene primers. Some clones are missing from TCRdb's copy, which holds only in-frame ones; the method was immunoSEQ multiplex PCR. D and trimming were read from the DNA, whereas the V and J calls and clone size are those reported in that table. Here the sample spans 250,000 to 350,000 clones, roughly 90% being singletons. CDR3 length: 15 amino acids. The V end was cut by 3 bases, the J end by 1 base, with 12 bases between. Germline assignment: CDR1 MGHRA and CDR2 YSYEKL. This sample stems from a study of blood T cell repertoires in COVID-19.

This TCR was sampled from a woman under 40 with COVID-19, enrolled during active disease. The specimen sequenced was peripheral blood. This sequence joins TRBV4-1 and TRBJ1-1, with D perhaps matching TRBD1 (6 bases). The CDR3 DNA follows: TGCGCCAGCAGCCATCACAGGGTTGCGAACACTGAAGCTTTCTTT. Translated, it gives CASSHHRVANTEAFF.